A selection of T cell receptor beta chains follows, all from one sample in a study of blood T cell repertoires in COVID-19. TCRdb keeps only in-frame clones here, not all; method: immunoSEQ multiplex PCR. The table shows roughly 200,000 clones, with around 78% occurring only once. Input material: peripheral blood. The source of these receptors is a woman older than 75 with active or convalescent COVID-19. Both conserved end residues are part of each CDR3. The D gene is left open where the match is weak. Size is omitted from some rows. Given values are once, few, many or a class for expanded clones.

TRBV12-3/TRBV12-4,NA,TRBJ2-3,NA,TGTGCCAGCAGCGACAGGGATACGCAGTATTTT,CASSDRDTQYF
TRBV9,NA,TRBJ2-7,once,TGTGCCAGCAGCGTCCGGCAGCAGGGCAGCTCCTACGAGCAGTACTTC,CASSVRQQGSSYEQYF
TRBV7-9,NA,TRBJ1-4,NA,TGTGCCAGCAGCCCGAAGAGGCGCCAGGGGAGAGAAAAACTGTTTTTT,CASSPKRRQGREKLFF
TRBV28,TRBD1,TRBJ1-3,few,TGTGCCAGCAGTCAACTGGGACAGGTCTACTCTGGAAACACCATATATTTT,CASSQLGQVYSGNTIYF
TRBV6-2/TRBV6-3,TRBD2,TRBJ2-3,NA,TGTGCCAGCAGTTTCGGACTAGCGGGGGGCACAGATACGCAGTATTTT,CASSFGLAGGTDTQYF
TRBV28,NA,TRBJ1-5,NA,TGTGCCAGCAGTTTATCTCCGGGGAGCAATCAGCCCCAGCATTTT,CASSLSPGSNQPQHF
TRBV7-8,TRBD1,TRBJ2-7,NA,TGTGCCAGCAGCAGGGACAGGGGAATTGACGAGCAGTACTTC,CASSRDRGIDEQYF
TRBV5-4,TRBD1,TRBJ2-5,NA,TGTGCCAGCAGCTTTGTCGCCGGGACAGGGGTCCCCGCGTCTGGGTACTTC,CASSFVAGTGVPASGYF
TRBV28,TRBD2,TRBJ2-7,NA,TGTGCCAGCAGACCAGCGGGGGGGACCCCCTACGAGCAGTACTTC,CASRPAGGTPYEQYF
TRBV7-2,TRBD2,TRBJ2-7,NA,TGTGCCAGCAGAAAGGGACTAGCGGCTTCCTACGAGCAGTACTTC,CASRKGLAASYEQYF
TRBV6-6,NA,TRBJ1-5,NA,TGTGCCAGCAATGGCCAGGGGCGTCAGCCCCAGCATTTT,CASNGQGRQPQHF
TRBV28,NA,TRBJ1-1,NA,TGTGCCAGCAGTCCAATACTATCTGGCACTGAAGCTTTCTTT,CASSPILSGTEAFF
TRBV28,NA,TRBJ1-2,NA,TGTGCCAGCAGTTTATATTCAGGGGCGAACTATGGCTACACCTTC,CASSLYSGANYGYTF
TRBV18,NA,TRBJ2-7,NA,TGTGCCAGCTCACCGACGCAGGGTGGCTACGAGCAGTACTTC,CASSPTQGGYEQYF
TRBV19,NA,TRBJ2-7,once,TGTGCCAGTAGTATGGCCCGGGGCGAGCAGTACTTC,CASSMARGEQYF
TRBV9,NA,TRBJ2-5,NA,TGTGCCAGCAGCGCGGATGCAGGATTCCAAGAGACCCAGTACTTC,CASSADAGFQETQYF
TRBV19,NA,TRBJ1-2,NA,TGTGCCAGTAGTGTTACACAGGGTGAAAGTAACTATGGCTACACCTTC,CASSVTQGESNYGYTF
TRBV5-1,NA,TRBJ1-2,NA,TGCGCCAGCAGCCCACTACAAGGGGACTATGGCTACACCTTC,CASSPLQGDYGYTF
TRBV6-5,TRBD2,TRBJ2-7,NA,TGTGCCAGCAGTTTGAGAGGGCGGGGGGCCGTCCACGAGCAGTACTTC,CASSLRGRGAVHEQYF
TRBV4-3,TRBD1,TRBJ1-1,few,TGCGCCAGCAGCCCACACCGCCAGGACAGGGGGCAGAACACTGAAGCTTTCTTT,CASSPHRQDRGQNTEAFF